This T cell receptor (beta chain) comes out of a study of blood T cell repertoires in COVID-19. At the level of the study: Acute-phase and convalescent COVID-19 samples originated in the United States, Italy and Spain. In each case, the material was cDNA or gDNA derived from T cells, B-cell-depleted T cells, or PBMCs.

In the authors' methods: Amplifying reference gene primers gave estimates of nucleated cell counts. TCRdb's table, derived via immunoSEQ multiplex PCR, lists solely in-frame clones and lacks some. For V, J and clone size, that table is used; D and trimming come from the DNA. The sample lists 150,000 to 200,000 clones, around nine tenths occurring once. CDR1 is PRHDT, CDR2 FYEKMQ, per germline (reference sequence). The CDR3 is made up of 14 amino acids. With V trimmed by 8 bases and J by 0 bases, 4 bases remained unmatched. The sequenced material came from peripheral blood. This TCR was recovered from a woman in her late teens or twenties who had recovered from COVID-19. The chain has TRBV13 and TRBJ2-1; 7 positions agree with TRBD2. CDR3 region: CASGRVDSYNEQFF. The CDR3, as DNA: TGTGCCAGCGGGAGGGTGGACTCCTACAATGAGCAGTTCTTC. Full variable domain (remainder filled in from reference TRBV13 and TRBJ2-1): AAGVIQSPRHLIKEKRETATLKCYPIPRHDTVYWYQQGPGQDPQFLISFYEKMQSDKGSIPDRFSAQQFSDYHSELNMSSLELGDSALYFCASGRVDSYNEQFFGPGTRLTVL.